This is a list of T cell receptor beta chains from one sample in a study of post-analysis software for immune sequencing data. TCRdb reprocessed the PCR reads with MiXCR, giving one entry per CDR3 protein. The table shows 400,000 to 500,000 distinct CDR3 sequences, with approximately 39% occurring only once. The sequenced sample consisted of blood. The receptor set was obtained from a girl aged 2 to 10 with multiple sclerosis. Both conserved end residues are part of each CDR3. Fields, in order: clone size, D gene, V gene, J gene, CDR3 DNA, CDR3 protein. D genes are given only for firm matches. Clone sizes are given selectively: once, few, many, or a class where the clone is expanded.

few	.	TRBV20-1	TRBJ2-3	TGCAGTGCTAGTAAGGGACAAGGCACCTTTCCGCAGTATTTT	CSASKGQGTFPQYF
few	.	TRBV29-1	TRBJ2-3	TGCAGCGCCGCCCCGGGCCGCGGAGATACGCAGTATTTT	CSAAPGRGDTQYF
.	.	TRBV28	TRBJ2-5	TGTGCCAGCAGATTAGCGGTAGAAAGGACCCAGTACTTC	CASRLAVERTQYF
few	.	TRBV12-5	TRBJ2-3	TGTGCTAGTGGTCTTCTCGATACGCAGTATTTT	CASGLLDTQYF
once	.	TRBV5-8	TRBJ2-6	TGTGCCAGCAGCTTCACAGGTCAAAGCTCTGGGGCCAACGTCCTGACTTTC	CASSFTGQSSGANVLTF
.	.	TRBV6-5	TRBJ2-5	TGTGCCAGCAGTTACTGGACTCCCCGGGGAGAGACCCAGTACTTC	CASSYWTPRGETQYF
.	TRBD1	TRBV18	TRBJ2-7	TGTGCCAGCTCACCACGGACAGGGTGGTCCTACGAGCAGTACTTC	CASSPRTGWSYEQYF
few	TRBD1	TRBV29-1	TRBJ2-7	TGCAGCATCCGGGACAGAACCTACGAGCAGTACTTC	CSIRDRTYEQYF
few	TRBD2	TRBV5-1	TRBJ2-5	TGCGCCAGCAGCCCGGGACTAGCCCTTATCGTTCAAGAGACCCAGTACTTC	CASSPGLALIVQETQYF
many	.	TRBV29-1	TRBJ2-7	TGCAGCGTGGGGGGACAGTCCTCCTACGAGCAGTACTTC	CSVGGQSSYEQYF
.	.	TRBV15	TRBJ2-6	TGTGCCACCAGCAGGGAGTCTGGGGCCAACGTCCTGACTTTC	CATSRESGANVLTF
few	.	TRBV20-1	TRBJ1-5	TGCAGTGCTAGACAGGTTCATAGCAATCAGCCCCAGCATTTT	CSARQVHSNQPQHF
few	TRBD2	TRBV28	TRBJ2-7	TGTGCCAGCAGCCGGACTAGCGGGGGAACCTACGAGCAGTACTTC	CASSRTSGGTYEQYF
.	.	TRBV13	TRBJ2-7	TGTGCCAGCAGCTTTGGTCCGGCAGTTACCTACGAGCAGTACTTC	CASSFGPAVTYEQYF
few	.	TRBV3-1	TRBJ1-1	TGTGCCAGCAGCGAGGATAGTACAGGGCCCACTGAAGCTTTCTTT	CASSEDSTGPTEAFF
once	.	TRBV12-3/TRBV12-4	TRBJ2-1	TGTGCCAGCAGCCGACTAGAGATAGGTGAGCAGTTCTTC	CASSRLEIGEQFF
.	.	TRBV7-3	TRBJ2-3	TGTGCCAGCAGCTTAACGGGGATCCGCACAGATACGCAGTATTTT	CASSLTGIRTDTQYF
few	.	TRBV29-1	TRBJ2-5	TGCAGCGTTGCAATACAGGGTCCAGAGACCCAGTACTTC	CSVAIQGPETQYF
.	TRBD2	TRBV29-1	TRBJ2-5	TGCAGCGGAGCAGAAGCGGGAGGGAGGGAGACCCAGTACTTC	CSGAEAGGRETQYF
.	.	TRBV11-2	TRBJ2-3	TGTGCCAGCAGCCCGAGACCTCGGGGGGCACGCACAGATACGCAGTATTTT	CASSPRPRGARTDTQYF
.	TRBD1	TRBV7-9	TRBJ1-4	TGTGCCAGCAGCTTAAGGACCGGGACAGTTAATGAAAAACTGTTTTTT	CASSLRTGTVNEKLFF
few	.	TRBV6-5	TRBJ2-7	TGTGCCAGCAGCCCCTCTGCTGCTGGGGTCTACGAGCAGTACTTC	CASSPSAAGVYEQYF
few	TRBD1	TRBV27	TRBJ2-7	TGTGCCAGCAGTATAACAGACCGGGACAGCCTCGAGCAGTACTTC	CASSITDRDSLEQYF
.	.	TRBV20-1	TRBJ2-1	TGCAGTGCTAGAGTTTTCCAGAGTTACAATGAGCAGTTCTTC	CSARVFQSYNEQFF